These 17 T cell receptor beta chains were all obtained from the same sample, sequenced in a study of response to subunit inactivated influenza vaccine. TCRdb re-derived calls from the RT-PCR reads in MiXCR, one entry per CDR3 protein. The sample has 550,000 to 800,000 distinct CDR3 sequences; 15% to 19% are singletons. The specimen was PBMCs from blood, collected 12 days after vaccination. These TCRs come from a man aged 45-60 years who received an inactivated influenza vaccine.

This clonotype has a handful of counts. The rearrangement links TRBV4-3 to TRBJ2-1; D is unclear. CDR1 and CDR2 from the germline V gene are LGHNA and YSLEER. V dropped 0 bases and J dropped 7 bases, with 16 bases sitting between them. The CDR3 covers 16 residues. The CDR3 is CASSQEWPASPNEQFF. The CDR3 bases are TGCGCCAGCAGCCAAGAATGGCCAGCATCACCGAATGAGCAGTTCTTC.

In its sample, this clonotype was seen a few times. This chain uses TRBV20-1 with TRBJ2-7; perhaps TRBD2 as D (6 bases). The V and J ends lost 5 bases and 5 bases respectively, with 22 bases between them. CDR1 is DFQATT and CDR2 is SNEGSKA in the germline V gene (reference sequence). This CDR3 region has 15 residues. The CDR3 here is CSAEGGPTHGHEQYF. CDR3 DNA: TGCAGTGCTGAAGGAGGGCCCACACACGGCCACGAGCAGTACTTC.

The chain links TRBV9 to TRBJ1-1; 8 bases match TRBD1. Germline values: CDR1 SGDLS, CDR2 YYNGEE. V was pared by 3 bases and J by 4 bases, with 8 bases of the junction left unmatched. The CDR3 sequence is 15 residues long. CDR3 residues: CASSALGQAGTEAFF. Here the CDR3 DNA reads TGTGCCAGCAGCGCCCTGGGACAGGCGGGCACTGAAGCTTTCTTT.

Here the CDR3 DNA reads TGTGCCACCAGTGATTACCTGTCGAGCACAGATACGCAGTATTTT. Its translation: CATSDYLSSTDTQYF. This chain connects TRBV24-1 to TRBJ2-3; D call uncertain. V dropped 2 bases and J dropped 0 bases, with 8 bases sitting between them. Germline CDR1 KGHDR, CDR2 SFDVKD. The CDR3 length is 15 residues.

The V and J genes are TRBV13 and TRBJ1-1; D not certain. CDR1 and CDR2 (germline): PRHDT, FYEKMQ (reference sequence). V lost 5 bases, J lost 9 bases, and 25 bases lay in between. This CDR3 comprises 16 residues. The CDR3 nucleotides read TGTGCCAGCAGCCCACACGACGAGGGAGGAGGAAGGAAAGCTTTCTTT. As protein: CASSPHDEGGGRKAFF.

CDR3 protein: CASSAVGQEAFF. The CDR3, as DNA: TGTGCCAGCAGCGCCGTAGGACAGGAAGCTTTCTTT. V usage is TRBV9 and J usage is TRBJ1-1; TRBD1 might be the D (6 bases). The CDR3 is 12 amino acids. V lost 3 bases to trimming and J lost 8 bases, with 11 bases between them. Germline assignment: CDR1 SGDLS and CDR2 YYNGEE.

In this sample, this clonotype turned up once. The rearrangement joins TRBV5-1 to TRBJ2-1; D possibly corresponds to TRBD2 (6 bases). The CDR3 has 17 residues. Germline loops: CDR1 SGHRS, CDR2 YFSETQ. The V end lost 4 bases, the J end lost 1 base, and 18 bases lay between the germline ends. The CDR3 is CASSPGGAYTSYNEQFF. CDR3 DNA sequence: TGCGCCAGCAGCCCCGGCGGGGCCTATACATCCTACAATGAGCAGTTCTTC.

The V gene is TRBV6-5, the J gene TRBJ2-3; D is uncertain. V lost 2 bases, J lost 8 bases, and 5 bases lay in between. The germline CDR1 and CDR2 sequences are MNHEY and SVGAGI. The CDR3 totals 11 residues. The CDR3 sequence is CASSYLGTQYF. For the CDR3, the DNA is TGTGCCAGCAGTTACCTCGGTACGCAGTATTTT.

This chain connects TRBV9 to TRBJ2-3; no clear D. The CDR3 has 16 residues. Trimming took 0 bases from V and 4 from J, leaving 15 bases between them. Germline loops: CDR1 SGDLS, CDR2 YYNGEE. The CDR3 loop reads CASSVGGSFAADTQYF. CDR3 sequence (DNA): TGTGCCAGCAGCGTAGGAGGCTCTTTTGCCGCAGATACGCAGTATTTT.

The chain joins TRBV14 to TRBJ2-2; D might be TRBD1 or TRBD2, each matching 5 bases. This CDR3 has 16 residues. Germline V gene data show CDR1 as SGHDN and CDR2 as FVKESK. Trimming removed 3 bases from V and 0 bases from J, with 11 bases in between. CDR3 loop: CASSQLGTANTGELFF. CDR3 nucleotide sequence: TGTGCCAGCAGCCAGCTCGGGACGGCGAACACCGGGGAGCTGTTTTTT. The complete variable domain, with remaining parts taken from reference TRBV14 and TRBJ2-2, reads EAGVTQFPSHSVIEKGQTVTLRCDPISGHDNLYWYRRVMGKEIKFLLHFVKESKQDESGMPNNRFLAERTGGTYSTLKVQPAELEDSGVYFCASSQLGTANTGELFFGEGSRLTVL.

This clonotype showed up just a few times. The chain uses TRBV20-1 and TRBJ2-5; D gene unclear. The germline V and J ends were trimmed by 6 bases and 4 bases, with 12 bases remaining between them. CDR1 is DFQATT and CDR2 is SNEGSKA in the germline V gene (reference sequence). CDR3 length: 12 residues. The CDR3 reads CSAPPRRETQYF. The CDR3 region has the DNA TGCAGTGCCCCCCCACGTCGAGAGACCCAGTACTTC.

This clonotype was seen at least ten times. The chain has TRBV11-2 and TRBJ2-3; 14 positions match TRBD2. CDR1 is SGHAT and CDR2 is FQNNGV in the germline V gene. With 2 bases clipped from V and 4 bases from J, the junction kept 14 bases outside the gene matches. The CDR3 loop spans 20 amino acids. The CDR3 DNA sequence: TGTGCCAGCAGCTTAAAGTCGAGACTAGCGGGAGGGCCACGGGCAGATACGCAGTATTTT. This encodes CASSLKSRLAGGPRADTQYF.

The chain links TRBV11-2 to TRBJ2-7; no reliable D call. The germline gives CDR1 SGHAT, CDR2 FQNNGV. The CDR3 has 14 residues. Trimming took off 0 bases at V and 5 bases at J, with 11 bases between the two ends. The CDR3 loop is CASSLDGSTHEQYF. The CDR3 bases are TGTGCCAGCAGCTTAGATGGCTCAACCCACGAGCAGTACTTC.

This clonotype has only a few counts. CDR3 sequence (DNA): TGTGCCAGCAGCTCCCGACGGGCAACCTACAATGAGCAGTTCTTC. Translation: CASSSRRATYNEQFF. The gene calls are TRBV7-2 and TRBJ2-1, with D hard to call. The germline V gene has CDR1 SGHTA and CDR2 FQGNSA. The germline V and J ends were trimmed by 4 bases and 2 bases, with 12 bases remaining between them. The CDR3 spans 15 residues.

The chain recombines TRBV20-1 with TRBJ2-5; 8 bases are shared with TRBD2. From germline, CDR1 is DFQATT and CDR2 SNEGSKA (reference sequence). The CDR3 has 11 amino acids. The CDR3 protein is CTLLAEETQYF. DNA for the CDR3: TGCACCTTACTAGCGGAGGAGACCCAGTACTTC.

This chain uses TRBV12-3 or TRBV12-4 with TRBJ2-1, with 10 bases aligning to TRBD1. V lost 6 bases, J lost 4 bases, and 6 bases stayed unmatched. The CDR3 totals 15 residues. The CDR3 spells CASRPDRGGYNEQFF. The CDR3 nucleotides are TGTGCCAGCAGGCCGGACAGGGGGGGATACAATGAGCAGTTCTTC.

The chain employs TRBV20-1 and TRBJ1-1, with 7 nucleotides matching TRBD1. This CDR3 spans 14 amino acids. Germline loops: CDR1 DFQATT, CDR2 SNEGSKA (reference sequence). The V segment lost 5 bases and the J segment 4 bases; nucleotides outside the gene matches: 10. The CDR3 protein is CSALPQGGGTEAFF. CDR3 nucleotide sequence: TGCAGTGCTCTCCCCCAGGGGGGGGGCACTGAAGCTTTCTTT.